The clone carrying this TCR beta chain appeared many times. Its antigen remains unidentified. The data originate from a study of molecular identifiers for immune sequencing clone quantification. Sorting selected naive CD8 T cells with a CD8+CD4-CCR7+CD45RA+ phenotype. The study's findings and limits: Clones above 20 RNA copies held over 98% of effector molecules, under 1% in naive cells.

TCRdb reprocessed the PCR reads with MiXCR, giving one entry per CDR3 protein. Here the sample spans under 600,000 distinct CDR3 sequences, approximately 25% being singletons. V shed 2 bases and J shed 0 bases, with 7 bases lying between them. Germline CDR1 and CDR2: MNHEY and SVGAGI. There are 14 residues in the CDR3. The J gene is TRBJ2-5, the V gene TRBV6-5, with no clear D. The sequencing input was naive CD8+ T cells from blood, with Jurkat cell RNA spiked in. The sample's subset: FACS-sorted CD8+CD4-CCR7+CD45RA+ naive T cells. The TCR comes from a human donor in good health. Some libraries in this study had Jurkat cell RNA spiked in. The CDR3 DNA reads as TGTGCCAGCAGTTACCTCGACAACCAAGAGACCCAGTACTTC. Amino acids: CASSYLDNQETQYF.